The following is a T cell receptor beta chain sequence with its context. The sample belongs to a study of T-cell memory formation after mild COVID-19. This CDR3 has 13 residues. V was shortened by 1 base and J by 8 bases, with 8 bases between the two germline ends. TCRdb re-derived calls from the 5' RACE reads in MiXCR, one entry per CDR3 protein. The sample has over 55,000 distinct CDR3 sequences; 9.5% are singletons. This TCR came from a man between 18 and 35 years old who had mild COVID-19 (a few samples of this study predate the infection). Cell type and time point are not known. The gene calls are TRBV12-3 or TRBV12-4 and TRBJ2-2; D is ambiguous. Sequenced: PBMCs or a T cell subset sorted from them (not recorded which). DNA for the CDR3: TGTGCCAGCAGTTTAGGGCGGCTGGGGGAGCTGTTTTTT. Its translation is CASSLGRLGELFF.